Presented here are 9 T cell receptor beta chains from one specimen sequenced in a study of cytomegalovirus exposure and HLA in healthy donors. Both 60 Vbeta primers and 13 Jbeta primers went into the PCR. The assay was immunoSEQ multiplex PCR, and TCRdb's table has in-frame clones only and misses some. The sample lists approximately 80,000 clones, over 75% occurring once. Sequencing input: PBMCs. The receptor set was obtained from a male donor in good health and CMV-seropositive.

The chain carries TRBV5-6 and TRBJ1-4, with D possibly TRBD1 on 6 matching bases. Trimming removed 0 bases at V and 5 bases at J, with 8 bases between. The germline gives CDR1 SGHDT, CDR2 YYEEEE. There are 14 residues in the CDR3. For the CDR3, the DNA is TGTGCCAGCAGCTTGGGGGGGCAGAATGAAAAACTGTTTTTT. Translating it yields CASSLGGQNEKLFF.

The rearrangement uses TRBV2 and TRBJ2-7; 8 nucleotides agree with TRBD1. Germline loops: CDR1 SNHLY, CDR2 FYNNEI. There are 13 residues in the CDR3. V gave up 9 bases and J gave up 3 bases; unmatched junction bases: 7. The CDR3 loop reads CASTGDRYYEQYF. The DNA of the CDR3 is TGTGCCAGTACTGGGGACAGGTACTACGAGCAGTACTTC.

Worth noting for this clone: Compared with germline, one end of the junction differs, possibly owing to a read error. The chain joins TRBV29-1 to TRBJ2-7, with 10 bases aligning to TRBD1. The CDR3 runs 12 residues. The germline gives CDR1 SQVTM, CDR2 ANQGSEA. The CDR3 reads CSVATGGYGQYF. CDR3 coding DNA: TGCAGCGTCGCGACAGGGGGCTACGGGCAGTACTTC.

The chain employs TRBV5-6 and TRBJ1-2; 9 bases map to TRBD1. Per the germline V gene, CDR1 is SGHDT and CDR2 is YYEEEE. The CDR3 spans 15 residues. Trimming at V came to 1 base and at J to 2 bases, leaving 3 bases not matched to a gene. The chain's CDR3 is CASSLHGQGNYGYTF. The CDR3 bases are TGTGCCAGCAGCTTGCACGGACAGGGGAACTATGGCTACACCTTC.

The chain is built from TRBV7-9 and TRBJ2-2, with no clear D. CDR1 SEHNR and CDR2 FQNEAQ come from the germline V gene (reference sequence). V was clipped by 2 bases and J by 6 bases, with 7 bases between them. This CDR3 region has 13 residues. CDR3 sequence: CASSLTEPGELFF. The DNA for the CDR3 is TGTGCCAGCAGCTTAACAGAACCCGGGGAGCTGTTTTTT. The variable domain in full, completed from reference TRBV7-9 and TRBJ2-2, reads DTGVSQNPRHKITKRGQNVTFRCDPISEHNRLYWYRQTLGQGPEFLTYFQNEAQLEKSRLLSDRFSAERPKGSFSTLEIQRTEQGDSAMYLCASSLTEPGELFFGEGSRLTVL.

A word on this clone: At one of its ends the junction is not consistent with the germline gene, which may arise from a read error. This sequence joins TRBV7-7 and TRBJ1-1, with D maybe TRBD1 (6 bases). Germline V gives CDR1 SSHAT, CDR2 FNYEAQ (reference sequence). The CDR3 totals 14 residues. This chain's CDR3 is CASSLRRGHPGAFF. CDR3 sequence (DNA): TGTGCTAGCAGCTTACGCAGGGGCCATCCGGGGGCTTTCTTT.

This clone was counted a few times. The chain recombines TRBV14 with TRBJ1-1; possible D gene TRBD1, 5 bases. V dropped 4 bases and J dropped 8 bases, with 14 bases sitting between them. This CDR3 contains 13 residues. Germline CDR1 is SGHDN and CDR2 is FVKESK. CDR3 DNA sequence: TGTGCCAGCAGCCCTCTCCGGCAGGGAGAAGCTTTCTTT. This codes for CASSPLRQGEAFF.

The chain combines TRBV7-8 with TRBJ2-2; D perhaps matches TRBD1 (5 bases). This CDR3 is built from 15 residues. Germline CDR1 and CDR2: SGHVS and FQNEAQ. The V gene lost 1 base and the J gene lost 0 bases, with 6 bases spanning the gap. The CDR3 coding sequence is TGTGCCAGCAGCTTAGGGACACCGAACACCGGGGAGCTGTTTTTT. This codes for CASSLGTPNTGELFF.

The rearrangement uses TRBV6-4 and TRBJ1-1, with TRBD1 as a possible D gene (5 bases). The CDR3 runs 12 residues. The germline V gene encodes CDR1 MRHNA and CDR2 SNTAGT. V was clipped by 2 bases and J by 7 bases, with 8 bases between them. CDR3 coding DNA: TGTGCCAGCAGTGACGGGGGGGGTGAAGCTTTCTTT. It encodes CASSDGGGEAFF.